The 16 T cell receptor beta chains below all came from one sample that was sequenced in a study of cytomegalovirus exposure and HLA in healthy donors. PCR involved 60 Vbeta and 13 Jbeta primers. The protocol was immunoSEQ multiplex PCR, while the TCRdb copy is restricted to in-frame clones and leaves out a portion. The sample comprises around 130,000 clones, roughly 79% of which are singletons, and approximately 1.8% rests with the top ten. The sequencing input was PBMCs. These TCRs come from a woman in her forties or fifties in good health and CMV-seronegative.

The DNA of the CDR3 is TGTGCCAGCAGCGTAGCTCCACGGGAGGGTTGGGCAGATACGCAGTATTTT. It codes for CASSVAPREGWADTQYF. The V and J genes are TRBV9 and TRBJ2-3; 8 nucleotides agree with TRBD2. The CDR3 runs 17 residues. Germline lookup yields CDR1 SGDLS and CDR2 YYNGEE. V lost 0 bases to trimming and J lost 4 bases; unmatched junction nucleotides: 10.

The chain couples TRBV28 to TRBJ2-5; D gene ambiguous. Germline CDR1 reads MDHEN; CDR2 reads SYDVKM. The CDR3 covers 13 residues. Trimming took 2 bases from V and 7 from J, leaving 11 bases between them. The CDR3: CASSLLPTGTQYF. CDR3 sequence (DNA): TGTGCCAGCAGTTTACTCCCGACGGGGACCCAGTACTTC. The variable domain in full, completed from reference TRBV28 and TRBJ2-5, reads DVKVTQSSRYLVKRTGEKVFLECVQDMDHENMFWYRQDPGLGLRLIYFSYDVKMKEKGDIPEGYSVSREKKERFSLILESASTNQTSMYLCASSLLPTGTQYFGPGTRLLVL.

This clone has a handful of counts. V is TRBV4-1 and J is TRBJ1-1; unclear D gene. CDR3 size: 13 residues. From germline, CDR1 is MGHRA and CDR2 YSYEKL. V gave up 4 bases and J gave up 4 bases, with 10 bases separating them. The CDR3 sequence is CASSRREFTEAFF. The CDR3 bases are TGCGCCAGCAGCCGCCGTGAGTTCACTGAAGCTTTCTTT.

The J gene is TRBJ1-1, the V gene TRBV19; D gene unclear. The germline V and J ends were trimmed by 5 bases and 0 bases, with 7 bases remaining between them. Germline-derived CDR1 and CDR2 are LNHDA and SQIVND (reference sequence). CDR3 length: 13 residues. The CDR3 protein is CASSAGLNTEAFF. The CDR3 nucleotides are TGTGCCAGTAGTGCAGGCCTGAACACTGAAGCTTTCTTT.

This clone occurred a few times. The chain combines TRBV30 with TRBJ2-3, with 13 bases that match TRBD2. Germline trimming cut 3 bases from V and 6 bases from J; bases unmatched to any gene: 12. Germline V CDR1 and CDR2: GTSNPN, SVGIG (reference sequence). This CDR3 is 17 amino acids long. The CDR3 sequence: CAWSLLGTSGVEDTQYF. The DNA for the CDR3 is TGTGCCTGGAGCCTCCTGGGGACTAGCGGGGTTGAGGATACGCAGTATTTT. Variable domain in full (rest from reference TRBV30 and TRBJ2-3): SQTIHQWPATLVQPVGSPLSLECTVEGTSNPNLYWYRQAAGRGLQLLFYSVGIGQISSEVPQNLSASRPQDRQFILSSKKLLLSDSGFYLCAWSLLGTSGVEDTQYFGPGTRLTVL.

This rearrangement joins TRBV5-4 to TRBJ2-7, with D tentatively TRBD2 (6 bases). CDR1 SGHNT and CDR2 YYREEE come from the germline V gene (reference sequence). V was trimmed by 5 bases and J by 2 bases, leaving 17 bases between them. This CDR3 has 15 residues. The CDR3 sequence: CASSSTSSRPYEQYV. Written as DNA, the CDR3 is TGTGCCAGCAGTTCAACTAGCAGCCGCCCCTACGAGCAGTACGTC.

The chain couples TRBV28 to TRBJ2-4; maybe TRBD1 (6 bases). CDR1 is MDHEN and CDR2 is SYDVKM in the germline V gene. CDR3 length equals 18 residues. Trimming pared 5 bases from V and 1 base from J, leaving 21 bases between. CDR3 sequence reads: CASSPLVNRVEAKNIQYF. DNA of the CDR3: TGTGCCAGCAGTCCTTTAGTAAACAGGGTCGAGGCCAAAAACATTCAGTACTTC.

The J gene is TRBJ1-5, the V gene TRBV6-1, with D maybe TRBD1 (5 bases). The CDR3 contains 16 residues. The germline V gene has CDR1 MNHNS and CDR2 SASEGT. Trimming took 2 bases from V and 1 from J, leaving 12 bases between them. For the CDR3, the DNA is TGTGCCAGCAGTGAAAGTTCAGGGATGAGCAATCAGCCCCAGCATTTT. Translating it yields CASSESSGMSNQPQHF.

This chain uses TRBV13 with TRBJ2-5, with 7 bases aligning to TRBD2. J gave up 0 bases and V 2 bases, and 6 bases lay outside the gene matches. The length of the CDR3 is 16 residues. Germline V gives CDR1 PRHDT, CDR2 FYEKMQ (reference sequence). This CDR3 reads CASSLIREVDQETQYF. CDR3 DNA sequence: TGTGCCAGCAGCTTAATACGGGAGGTGGACCAAGAGACCCAGTACTTC.

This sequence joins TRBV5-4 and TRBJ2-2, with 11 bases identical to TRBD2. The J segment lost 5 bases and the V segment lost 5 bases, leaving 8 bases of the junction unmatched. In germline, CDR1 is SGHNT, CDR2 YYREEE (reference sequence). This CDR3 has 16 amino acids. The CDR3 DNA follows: TGTGCCAGCAGTTCCCGGACTAGCGGGTATACCGGGGAGCTGTTTTTT. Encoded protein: CASSSRTSGYTGELFF.

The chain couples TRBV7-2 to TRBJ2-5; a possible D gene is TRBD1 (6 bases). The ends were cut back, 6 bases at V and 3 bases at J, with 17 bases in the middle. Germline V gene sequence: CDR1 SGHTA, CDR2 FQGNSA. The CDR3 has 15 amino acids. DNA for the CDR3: TGTGCCAGCAGTTCCCGGGGTGGGGGCGAAGAGACCCAGTACTTC. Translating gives CASSSRGGGEETQYF. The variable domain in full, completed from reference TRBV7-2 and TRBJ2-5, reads GAGVSQSPSNKVTEKGKDVELRCDPISGHTALYWYRQSLGQGLEFLIYFQGNSAPDKSGLPSDRFSAERTGGSVSTLTIQRTQQEDSAVYLCASSSRGGGEETQYFGPGTRLLVL.

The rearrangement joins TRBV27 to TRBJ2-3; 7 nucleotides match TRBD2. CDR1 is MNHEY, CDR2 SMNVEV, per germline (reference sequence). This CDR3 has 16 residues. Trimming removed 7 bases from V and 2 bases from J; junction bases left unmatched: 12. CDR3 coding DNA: TGTGCCAGCACCCCCGTCGGGCTAGCGGTCACAGATACGCAGTATTTT. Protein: CASTPVGLAVTDTQYF.

In DNA, the CDR3 is TGCAGCGTTGGAATGGTGACAGGCACAGATACGCAGTATTTT. Its translation: CSVGMVTGTDTQYF. The J gene is TRBJ2-3, the V gene TRBV29-1; a weak D match, TRBD1 (5 bases). Germline CDR1 SQVTM, CDR2 ANQGSEA. The CDR3 loop spans 14 amino acids. V dropped 4 bases and J dropped 1 base, with 12 bases sitting between them.

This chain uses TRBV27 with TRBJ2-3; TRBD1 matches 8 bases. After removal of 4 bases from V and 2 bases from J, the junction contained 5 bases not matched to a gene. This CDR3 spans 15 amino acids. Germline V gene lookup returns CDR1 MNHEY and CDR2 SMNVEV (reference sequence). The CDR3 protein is CASSSDRDFTDTQYF. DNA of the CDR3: TGTGCCAGCAGTTCGGACAGGGACTTCACAGATACGCAGTATTTT.

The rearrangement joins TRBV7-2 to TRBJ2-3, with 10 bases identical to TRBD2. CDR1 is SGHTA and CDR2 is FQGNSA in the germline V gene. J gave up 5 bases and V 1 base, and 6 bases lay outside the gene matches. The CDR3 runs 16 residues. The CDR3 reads CASSLVASGSGDTQYF. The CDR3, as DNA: TGTGCCAGCAGCTTAGTCGCTAGCGGGAGTGGAGATACGCAGTATTTT.

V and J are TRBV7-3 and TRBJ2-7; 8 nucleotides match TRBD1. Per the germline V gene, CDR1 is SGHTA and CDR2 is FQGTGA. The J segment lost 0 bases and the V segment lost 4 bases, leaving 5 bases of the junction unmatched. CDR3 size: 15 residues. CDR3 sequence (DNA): TGTGCCAGCAGCTCGTCAGGGGGCACCTCCTACGAGCAGTACTTC. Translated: CASSSSGGTSYEQYF.